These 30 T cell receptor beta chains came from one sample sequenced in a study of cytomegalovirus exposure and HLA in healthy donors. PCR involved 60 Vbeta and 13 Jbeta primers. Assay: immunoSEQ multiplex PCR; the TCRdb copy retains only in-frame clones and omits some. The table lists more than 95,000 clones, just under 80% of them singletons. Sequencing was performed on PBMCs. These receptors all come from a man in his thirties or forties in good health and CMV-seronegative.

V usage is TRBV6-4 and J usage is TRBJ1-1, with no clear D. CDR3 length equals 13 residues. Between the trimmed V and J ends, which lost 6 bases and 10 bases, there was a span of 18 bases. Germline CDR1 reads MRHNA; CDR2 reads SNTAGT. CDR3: CASSPEAGTRAFF. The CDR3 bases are TGTGCCAGCAGCCCCGAAGCGGGCACCCGAGCTTTCTTT.

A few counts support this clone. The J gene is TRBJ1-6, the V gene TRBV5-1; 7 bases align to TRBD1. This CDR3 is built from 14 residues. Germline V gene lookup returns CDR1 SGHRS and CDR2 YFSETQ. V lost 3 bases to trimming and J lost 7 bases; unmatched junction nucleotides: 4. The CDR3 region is CASSSGQDNSPLHF. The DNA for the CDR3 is TGCGCCAGCAGCTCCGGACAGGACAATTCACCCCTCCACTTT.

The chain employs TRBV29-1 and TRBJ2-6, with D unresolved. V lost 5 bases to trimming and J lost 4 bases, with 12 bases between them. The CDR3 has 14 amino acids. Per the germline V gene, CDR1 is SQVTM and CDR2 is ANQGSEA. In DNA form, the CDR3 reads TGCAGCGTTATGGCGGCGCGGGGGGCCAACGTCCTGACTTTC. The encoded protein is CSVMAARGANVLTF.

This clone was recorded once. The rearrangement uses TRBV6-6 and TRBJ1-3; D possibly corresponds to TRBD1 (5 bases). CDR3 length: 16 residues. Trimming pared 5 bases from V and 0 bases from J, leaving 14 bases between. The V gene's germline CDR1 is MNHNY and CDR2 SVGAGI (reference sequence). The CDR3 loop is CASSPTWGDSGNTIYF. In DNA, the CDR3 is TGTGCCAGCAGTCCAACCTGGGGGGACTCTGGAAACACCATATATTTT.

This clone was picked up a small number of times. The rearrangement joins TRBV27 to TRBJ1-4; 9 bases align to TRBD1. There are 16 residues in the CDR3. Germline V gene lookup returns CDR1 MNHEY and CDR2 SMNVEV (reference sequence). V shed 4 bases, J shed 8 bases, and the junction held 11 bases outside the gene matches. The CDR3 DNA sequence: TGTGCCAGCAGTTCGTCTGGACAGGGGCGGTGGGAAAAACTGTTTTTT. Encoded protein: CASSSSGQGRWEKLFF. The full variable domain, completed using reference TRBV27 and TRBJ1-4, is EAQVTQNPRYLITVTGKKLTVTCSQNMNHEYMSWYRQDPGLGLRQIYYSMNVEVTDKGDVPEGYKVSRKEKRNFPLILESPSPNQTSLYFCASSSSGQGRWEKLFFGSGTQLSVL.

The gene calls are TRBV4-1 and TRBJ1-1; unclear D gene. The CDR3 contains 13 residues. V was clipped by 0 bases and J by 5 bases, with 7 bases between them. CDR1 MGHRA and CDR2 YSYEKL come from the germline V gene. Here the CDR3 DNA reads TGCGCCAGCAGCCAAGACCCCGGGACTGAAGCTTTCTTT. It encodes CASSQDPGTEAFF.

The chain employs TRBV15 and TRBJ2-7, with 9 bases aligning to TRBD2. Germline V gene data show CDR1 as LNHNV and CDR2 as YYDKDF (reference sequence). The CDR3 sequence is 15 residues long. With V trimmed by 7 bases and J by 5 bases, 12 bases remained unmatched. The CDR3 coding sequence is TGTGCCACCACTTGGACTTGCGGGAGGGAAGACGAGCAGTACTTC. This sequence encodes CATTWTCGREDEQYF.

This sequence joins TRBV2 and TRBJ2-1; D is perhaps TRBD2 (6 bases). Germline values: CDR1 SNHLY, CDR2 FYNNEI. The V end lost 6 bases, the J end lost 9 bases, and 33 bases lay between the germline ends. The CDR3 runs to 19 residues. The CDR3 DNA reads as TGTGCCAGCAGACCCGGATTGGTTGCAGGGCTAGCGAGAACCTCTGAGCAGTTCTTC. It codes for CASRPGLVAGLARTSEQFF.

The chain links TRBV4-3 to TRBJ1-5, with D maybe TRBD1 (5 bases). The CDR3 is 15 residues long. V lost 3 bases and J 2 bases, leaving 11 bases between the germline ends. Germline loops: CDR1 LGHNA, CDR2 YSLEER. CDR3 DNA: TGCGCCAGCAGCCACCAGGGTAAAGGCAATCAGCCCCAGCATTTT. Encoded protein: CASSHQGKGNQPQHF.

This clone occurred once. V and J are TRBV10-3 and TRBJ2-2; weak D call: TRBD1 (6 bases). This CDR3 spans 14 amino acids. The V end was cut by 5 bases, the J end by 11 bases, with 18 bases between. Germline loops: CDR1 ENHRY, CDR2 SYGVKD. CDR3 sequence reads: CAISNGQSAHELFF. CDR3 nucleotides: TGTGCCATCAGTAATGGACAGTCCGCCCATGAGCTGTTTTTT.

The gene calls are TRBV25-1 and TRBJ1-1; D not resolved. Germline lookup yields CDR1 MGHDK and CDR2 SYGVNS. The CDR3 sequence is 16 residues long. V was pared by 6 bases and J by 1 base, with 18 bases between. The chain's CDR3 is CASRFTPLGQNTEAFF. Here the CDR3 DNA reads TGTGCCAGCAGGTTCACCCCTCTGGGCCAGAACACTGAAGCTTTCTTT. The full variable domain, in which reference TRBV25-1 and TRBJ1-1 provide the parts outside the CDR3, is EADIYQTPRYLVIGTGKKITLECSQTMGHDKMYWYQQDPGMELHLIHYSYGVNSTEKGDLSSESTVSRIRTEHFPLTLESARPSHTSQYLCASRFTPLGQNTEAFFGQGTRLTVV.

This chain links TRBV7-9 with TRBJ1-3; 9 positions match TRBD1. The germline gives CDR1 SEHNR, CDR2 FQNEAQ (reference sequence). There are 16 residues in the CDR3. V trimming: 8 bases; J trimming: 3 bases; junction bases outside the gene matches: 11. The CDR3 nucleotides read TGTGCCAGCGGAGAGTTAACAGGGGGCTATGGAAACACCATATATTTT. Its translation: CASGELTGGYGNTIYF.

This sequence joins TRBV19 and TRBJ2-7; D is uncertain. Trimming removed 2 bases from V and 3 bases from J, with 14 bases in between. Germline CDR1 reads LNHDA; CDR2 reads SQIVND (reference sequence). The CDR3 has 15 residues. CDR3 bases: TGTGCCAGTAGTATACAAAATGGAGAATTCTACGAGCAGTACTTC. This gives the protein CASSIQNGEFYEQYF. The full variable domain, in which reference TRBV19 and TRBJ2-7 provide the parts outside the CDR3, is DGGITQSPKYLFRKEGQNVTLSCEQNLNHDAMYWYRQDPGQGLRLIYYSQIVNDFQKGDIAEGYSVSREKKESFPLTVTSAQKNPTAFYLCASSIQNGEFYEQYFGPGTRLTVT.

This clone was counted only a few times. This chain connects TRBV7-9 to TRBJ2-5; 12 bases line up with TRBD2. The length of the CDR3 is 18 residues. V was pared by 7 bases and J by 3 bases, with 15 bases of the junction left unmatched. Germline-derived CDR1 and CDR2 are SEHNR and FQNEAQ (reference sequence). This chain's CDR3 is CASTFGGLAGNRKETQYF. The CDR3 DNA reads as TGTGCCAGCACCTTCGGTGGACTAGCGGGAAATCGGAAAGAGACCCAGTACTTC.

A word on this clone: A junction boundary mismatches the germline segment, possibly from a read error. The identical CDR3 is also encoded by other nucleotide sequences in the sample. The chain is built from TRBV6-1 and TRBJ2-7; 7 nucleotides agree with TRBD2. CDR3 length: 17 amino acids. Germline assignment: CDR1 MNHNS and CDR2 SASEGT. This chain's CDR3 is CASSEVLGGAGPYEQYF. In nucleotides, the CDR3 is TGTGCTAGCAGTGAAGTGCTTGGGGGAGCGGGGCCGTACGAGCAGTACTTC.

The CDR3 loop reads CASSVAGRSSEQFF. CDR3 in DNA: TGTGCCAGCAGCGTAGCGGGTAGATCCAGTGAGCAGTTCTTC. This chain links TRBV9 with TRBJ2-1; no reliable D call. The CDR3 extends over 14 amino acids. V lost 0 bases to trimming and J lost 9 bases, with 13 bases between them. The germline V gene encodes CDR1 SGDLS and CDR2 YYNGEE.

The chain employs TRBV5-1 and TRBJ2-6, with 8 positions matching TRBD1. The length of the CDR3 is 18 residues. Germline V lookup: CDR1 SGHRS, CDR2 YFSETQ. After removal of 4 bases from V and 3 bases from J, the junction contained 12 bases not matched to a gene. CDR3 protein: CASSRTGQAPYGANVLTF. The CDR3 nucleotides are TGCGCCAGCAGCCGGACGGGACAGGCGCCCTATGGGGCCAACGTCCTGACTTTC.

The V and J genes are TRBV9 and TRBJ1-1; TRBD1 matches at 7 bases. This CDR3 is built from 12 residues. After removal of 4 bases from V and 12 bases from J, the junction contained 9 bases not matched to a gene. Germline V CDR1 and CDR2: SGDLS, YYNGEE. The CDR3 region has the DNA TGTGCCAGCAGCTCAAATTCAGGGGGACCTTTCTTT. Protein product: CASSSNSGGPFF.

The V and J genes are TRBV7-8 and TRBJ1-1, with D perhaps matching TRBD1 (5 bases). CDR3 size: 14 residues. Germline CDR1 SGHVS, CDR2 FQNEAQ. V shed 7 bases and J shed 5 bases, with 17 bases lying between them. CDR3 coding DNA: TGTGCCAGCACCGACCGCCGGGGGTGGACTGAAGCTTTCTTT. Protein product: CASTDRRGWTEAFF.

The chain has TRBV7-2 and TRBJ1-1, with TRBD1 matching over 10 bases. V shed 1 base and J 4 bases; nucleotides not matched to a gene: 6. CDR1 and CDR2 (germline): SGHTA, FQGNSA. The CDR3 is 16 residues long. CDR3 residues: CASSLGTGGFRTEAFF. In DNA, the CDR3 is TGTGCCAGCAGCTTAGGGACAGGGGGGTTTCGCACTGAAGCTTTCTTT.

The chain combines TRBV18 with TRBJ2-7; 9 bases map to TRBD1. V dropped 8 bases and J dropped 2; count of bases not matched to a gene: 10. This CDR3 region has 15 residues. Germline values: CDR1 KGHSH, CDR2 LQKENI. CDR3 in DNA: TGTGCCAGCAGACTCGGTGGGACAGGGACCTACGAGCAGTACTTC. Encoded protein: CASRLGGTGTYEQYF.

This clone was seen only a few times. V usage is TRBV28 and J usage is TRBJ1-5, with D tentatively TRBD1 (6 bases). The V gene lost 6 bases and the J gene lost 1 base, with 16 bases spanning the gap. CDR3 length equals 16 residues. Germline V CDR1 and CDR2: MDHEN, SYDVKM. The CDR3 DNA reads TGTGCCAGCAGGGTCAGGACAGCGGGAAGCAATCAGCCCCAGCATTTT. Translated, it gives CASRVRTAGSNQPQHF.

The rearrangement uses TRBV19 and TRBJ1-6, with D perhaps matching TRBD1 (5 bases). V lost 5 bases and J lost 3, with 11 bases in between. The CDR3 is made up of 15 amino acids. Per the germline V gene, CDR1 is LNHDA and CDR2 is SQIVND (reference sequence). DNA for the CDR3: TGTGCCAGTAGTCCCGATGGACACTATAATTCACCCCTCCACTTT. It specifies CASSPDGHYNSPLHF.

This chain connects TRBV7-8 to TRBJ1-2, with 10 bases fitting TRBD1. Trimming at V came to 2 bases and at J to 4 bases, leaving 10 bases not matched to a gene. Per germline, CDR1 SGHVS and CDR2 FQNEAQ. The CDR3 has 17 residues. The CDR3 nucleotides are TGTGCCAGCAGCTTACACGGGACAGGGGTTCTTCCCTATGGCTACACCTTC. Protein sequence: CASSLHGTGVLPYGYTF. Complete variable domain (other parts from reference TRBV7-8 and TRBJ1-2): GAGVSQSPRYKVAKRGQDVALRCDPISGHVSLFWYQQALGQGPEFLTYFQNEAQLDKSGLPSDRFFAERPEGSVSTLKIQRTQQEDSAVYLCASSLHGTGVLPYGYTFGSGTRLTVV.

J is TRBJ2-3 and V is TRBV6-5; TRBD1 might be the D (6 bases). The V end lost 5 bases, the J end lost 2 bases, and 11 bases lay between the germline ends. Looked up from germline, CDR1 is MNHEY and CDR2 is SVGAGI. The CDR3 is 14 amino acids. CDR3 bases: TGTGCCAGCAGTGTGGGGGCCCACACAGATACGCAGTATTTT. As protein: CASSVGAHTDTQYF.

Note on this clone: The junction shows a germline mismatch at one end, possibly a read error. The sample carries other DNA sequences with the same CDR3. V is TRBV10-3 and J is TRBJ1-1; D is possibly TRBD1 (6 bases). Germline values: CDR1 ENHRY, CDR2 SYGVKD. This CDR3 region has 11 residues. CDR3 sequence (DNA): TGTGCCATCGGACAGAACACTGAAGCCTTCTTT. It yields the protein CAIGQNTEAFF.

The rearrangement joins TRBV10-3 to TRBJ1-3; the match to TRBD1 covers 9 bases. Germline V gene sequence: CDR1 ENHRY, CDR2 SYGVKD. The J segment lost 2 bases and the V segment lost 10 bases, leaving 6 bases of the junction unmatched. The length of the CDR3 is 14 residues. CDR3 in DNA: TGTGCCAGCACCGGGACAGGGACTGGAAACACCATATATTTT. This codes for CASTGTGTGNTIYF.

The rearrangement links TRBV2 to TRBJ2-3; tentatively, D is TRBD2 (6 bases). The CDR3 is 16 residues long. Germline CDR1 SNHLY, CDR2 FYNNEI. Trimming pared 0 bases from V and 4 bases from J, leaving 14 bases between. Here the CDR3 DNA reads TGTGCCAGCAGTGAAGCAAACGGGGGAAGTGCAGATACGCAGTATTTT. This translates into CASSEANGGSADTQYF.

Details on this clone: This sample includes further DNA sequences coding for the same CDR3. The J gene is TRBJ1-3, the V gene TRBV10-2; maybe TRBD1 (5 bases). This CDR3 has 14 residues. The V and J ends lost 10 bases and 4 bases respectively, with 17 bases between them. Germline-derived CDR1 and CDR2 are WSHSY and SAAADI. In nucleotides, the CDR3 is TGCGCCACCTCGTTGGGGGGATCCGGAAACACCATATATTTT. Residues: CATSLGGSGNTIYF.

The CDR3 reads CAWSASGTSGTDRQFF. The CDR3, as DNA: TGTGCCTGGAGTGCCTCCGGGACTAGCGGGACGGACAGGCAGTTCTTC. This chain joins TRBV30 and TRBJ2-1; 13 bases match TRBD2. V gave up 1 base and J gave up 12 bases; unmatched junction bases: 12. The CDR3 extends over 16 amino acids. The germline V gene encodes CDR1 GTSNPN and CDR2 SVGIG (reference sequence).